One sample yielded the 32 T cell receptor beta chains listed below, sequenced in a study of T cell repertoires in cytomegalovirus infection. TCRdb processed the reads anew with MiXCR; each CDR3 protein has one entry. The table records about 600,000 distinct CDR3 sequences, 20% to 25% of them present only once. Sequencing input: CD8+ T cells from PBMCs. The receptors stem from a human donor in good health (CMV status not recorded). Some clones in this sample may be carry-over from other donors' samples.

This clonotype turned up a few times. The rearrangement joins TRBV5-6 to TRBJ2-3; 8 bases are shared with TRBD2. The V gene end was trimmed by 5 bases and the J gene end by 3 bases; junction bases not matched to a gene: 11. From germline, CDR1 is SGHDT and CDR2 YYEEEE. The CDR3 loop spans 16 amino acids. CDR3 DNA sequence: TGTGCCAGCAGTAACCCGGGACTAGTGCTGACAGATACGCAGTATTTT. Translating gives CASSNPGLVLTDTQYF.

About this clonotype: No conserved phenylalanine or tryptophan ends this CDR3, so it is likely a read error. Because the CDR3's place on the DNA is in doubt, the DNA is left out and the CDR3 is given as listed by TCRdb. The rearrangement joins TRBV7-6 to TRBJ2-4. Per the germline V gene, CDR1 is SGHVS and CDR2 is FNYEAQ. The CDR3 is made up of 11 amino acids, end residues included. CDR3 amino acids: CASSSDSVWNI.

This chain joins TRBV4-1 and TRBJ2-3; 10 nucleotides align to TRBD1. The CDR3 is 16 amino acids. V trimming: 1 base; J trimming: 5 bases; junction bases outside the gene matches: 6. The germline CDR1 and CDR2 sequences are MGHRA and YSYEKL. The CDR3 DNA follows: TGCGCCAGCAGCCAAGTTGCCGGGACAGGGGAAGATACGCAGTATTTT. Amino acid sequence: CASSQVAGTGEDTQYF.

The chain is built from TRBV4-1 and TRBJ2-7; no firm D call. V dropped 0 bases and J dropped 2 bases, with 5 bases sitting between them. CDR3 size: 13 residues. Germline assignment: CDR1 MGHRA and CDR2 YSYEKL. CDR3 amino acids: CASSQDATYEQYV. The CDR3 DNA sequence: TGCGCCAGCAGCCAAGACGCCACCTACGAGCAGTACGTC.

V and J are TRBV15 and TRBJ2-4; no firm D call. There are 15 residues in the CDR3. V was cut by 1 base and J by 2 bases, with 9 bases left in between. Germline V gene sequence: CDR1 LNHNV, CDR2 YYDKDF (reference sequence). CDR3 coding DNA: TGTGCCACCAGCAGAGTGGCAGAGCCCAAAAACATTCAGTACTTC. Amino acid sequence: CATSRVAEPKNIQYF. The whole variable domain, remainder taken from reference TRBV15 and TRBJ2-4, is DAMVIQNPRYQVTQFGKPVTLSCSQTLNHNVMYWYQQKSSQAPKLLFHYYDKDFNNEADTPDNFQSRRPNTSFCFLDIRSPGLGDTAMYLCATSRVAEPKNIQYFGAGTRLSVL.

This clonotype was seen ten or more times. The chain is built from TRBV6-6 and TRBJ2-3, with TRBD2 identical over 10 bases. This CDR3 spans 16 amino acids. Germline V gene data show CDR1 as MNHNY and CDR2 as SVGAGI (reference sequence). V lost 6 bases, J lost 5 bases, and 11 bases stayed unmatched. This CDR3 reads CASSLDTSGVIDTQYF. The CDR3 bases are TGTGCCAGCAGCTTAGACACTAGCGGGGTAATAGATACGCAGTATTTT.

This clonotype was detected ten times or more. The chain links TRBV7-8 to TRBJ2-3; TRBD2 might be the D (7 bases). The V end was cut by 6 bases, the J end by 5 bases, with 21 bases between. The CDR3 contains 16 residues. The V gene's germline CDR1 is SGHVS and CDR2 FQNEAQ. The CDR3 reads CASSFMARGARDTQYF. CDR3 coding DNA: TGTGCCAGCAGTTTTATGGCTCGGGGGGCCAGAGATACGCAGTATTTT.

This chain connects TRBV7-4 to TRBJ2-3; D possibly uses TRBD1 or TRBD2 (6 bases each). Germline CDR1 SGHVT, CDR2 SQSDAQ. CDR3 length equals 15 residues. V was pared by 10 bases and J by 0 bases, with 17 bases between. CDR3 amino acids: CATHPGAASTDTQYF. The CDR3 coding sequence is TGTGCCACCCACCCGGGGGCCGCTAGCACAGATACGCAGTATTTT.

This chain joins TRBV7-2 and TRBJ1-1; D is undetermined. Trimming shortened V by 1 base and J by 4 bases, and 16 bases separated the two germline ends. CDR3 length: 16 amino acids. From germline, CDR1 is SGHTA and CDR2 FQGNSA. The CDR3, as DNA: TGTGCCAGCAGCTTAGGGGAGGGCTGGGGAGGCACTGAAGCTTTCTTT. Translation gives CASSLGEGWGGTEAFF.

The V call is TRBV5-4, the J call TRBJ1-4, with 7 nucleotides matching TRBD1. The CDR3 is 16 amino acids. V shed 5 bases, J shed 0 bases, and the junction held 7 bases outside the gene matches. In germline, CDR1 is SGHNT, CDR2 YYREEE (reference sequence). The DNA of the CDR3 is TGTGCCAGCAGATCTACAGGGGATGCAACTAATGAAAAACTGTTTTTT. Translated, it gives CASRSTGDATNEKLFF.

This clonotype has just one count. Since a much larger clone is just one base distant, this may be a read error. J is TRBJ2-7 and V is TRBV7-8, with D possibly TRBD1 on 6 matching bases. Trimming left V 2 bases short and J 6 bases short, with 17 bases between. This CDR3 spans 15 amino acids. CDR1 is SGHVS, CDR2 FQNEAQ, per germline. This chain's CDR3 is CASSLSGQWRCEQYV. The CDR3 DNA reads TGTGCCAGCAGCTTATCCGGACAGTGGAGATGCGAGCAGTACGTC.

A word on this clonotype: A read error may explain this, as a much larger clone is one base away. The J gene is TRBJ1-2, the V gene TRBV28; 8 bases are a match to TRBD1. Trimming took 8 bases from V and 4 from J; bases not matched to a gene: 3. This CDR3 is 12 amino acids long. Germline V gives CDR1 MDHEN, CDR2 SYDVKM. The CDR3: CASWDRTYGYTF. In nucleotides, the CDR3 is TGTGCCAGCTGGGACAGGACCTATGGCTACACCTTC.

The chain joins TRBV7-9 to TRBJ1-2; perhaps TRBD1 as D (5 bases). CDR3 length: 13 residues. The germline CDR1 and CDR2 sequences are SEHNR and FQNEAQ (reference sequence). Deletions cut 5 bases from V and 8 bases from J, with 15 bases between. In nucleotides, the CDR3 is TGTGCCAGCAGCGCGGGACCCACGGGGGGCTACACCTTC. Amino acids: CASSAGPTGGYTF.

This clonotype was observed a handful of times. A read error is possible here, since a much larger clone lies one base away. The chain joins TRBV11-3 to TRBJ2-1, with 10 bases identical to TRBD2. V dropped 3 bases and J dropped 5; count of bases not matched to a gene: 4. The CDR3 contains 15 residues. From germline, CDR1 is SGHNT and CDR2 YENEEA. The CDR3 protein is CASSFSSGGDNEQFF. The CDR3, as DNA: TGTGCCAGCAGCTTTTCTAGCGGGGGAGACAATGAGCAGTTCTTC. Based on the CDR3 plus reference TRBV11-3 and TRBJ2-1, the full variable domain is EAGVVQSPRYKIIEKKQPVAFWCNPISGHNTLYWYLQNLGQGPELLIRYENEEAVDDSQLPKDRFSAERLKGVDSTLKIQPAELGDSAVYLCASSFSSGGDNEQFFGPGTRLTVL.

V and J are TRBV24-1 and TRBJ2-1, with a weak D call TRBD2 (5 bases). Germline lookup yields CDR1 KGHDR and CDR2 SFDVKD. With 4 bases removed from V and 7 bases from J, the gap between germline ends came to 19 bases. This CDR3 has 16 residues. The CDR3 DNA reads as TGTGCCACCAGTGAGACGACGAAGATCCCGGGGAATGAGCAGTTCTTC. Amino acids: CATSETTKIPGNEQFF.

In its sample, this clonotype was seen many times. V usage is TRBV28 and J usage is TRBJ2-1, with 7 bases lining up with TRBD1. Germline CDR1 MDHEN, CDR2 SYDVKM. Unmatched junction bases numbered 7, after V lost 9 bases and J lost 2 bases. There are 14 residues in the CDR3. CDR3 loop: CASEGQFTYNEQFF. In DNA, the CDR3 is TGTGCCAGTGAGGGACAGTTCACCTACAATGAGCAGTTCTTC. Complete variable domain (other parts from reference TRBV28 and TRBJ2-1): DVKVTQSSRYLVKRTGEKVFLECVQDMDHENMFWYRQDPGLGLRLIYFSYDVKMKEKGDIPEGYSVSREKKERFSLILESASTNQTSMYLCASEGQFTYNEQFFGPGTRLTVL.

Many counts were recorded for this clonotype. The chain uses TRBV12-3 or TRBV12-4 and TRBJ2-7, with D perhaps TRBD1 or TRBD2 (5 bases each). V dropped 6 bases and J dropped 2 bases, with 14 bases sitting between them. The CDR3 spans 14 residues. CDR3 sequence: CASSARDGPYEQYV. CDR3 bases: TGTGCCAGCAGCGCCCGGGACGGCCCCTACGAGCAGTACGTC.

This clonotype was detected ten times or more. The V call is TRBV28, the J call TRBJ1-1, with D possibly TRBD1 on 5 matching bases. Germline V gives CDR1 MDHEN, CDR2 SYDVKM. Trimming removed 3 bases from V and 1 base from J, with 6 bases in between. This CDR3 contains 13 residues. The CDR3, as DNA: TGTGCCAGCAGTTTTGACAGGAACACTGAAGCTTTCTTT. Encoded protein: CASSFDRNTEAFF.

This clonotype came up many times. This chain joins TRBV12-3 or TRBV12-4 and TRBJ2-7; D is perhaps TRBD1 or TRBD2 (5 bases each). The CDR3 covers 15 residues. The V end lost 4 bases, the J end lost 6 bases, and 19 bases lay between the germline ends. CDR3: CASSSLGRQSVEQYV. The CDR3, as DNA: TGTGCCAGCAGTTCCCTGGGACGGCAGTCCGTCGAGCAGTACGTC.

There are many counts of this clonotype. The chain couples TRBV7-2 to TRBJ1-2; 7 bases fit TRBD1. V dropped 4 bases and J dropped 6; count of bases not matched to a gene: 11. The CDR3 consists of 15 residues. Looked up from germline, CDR1 is SGHTA and CDR2 is FQGNSA. CDR3 in amino acids: CASSSETGPDDGYTF. The DNA for the CDR3 is TGTGCCAGCAGCTCTGAGACAGGGCCGGACGATGGCTACACCTTC.

The J gene is TRBJ2-7, the V gene TRBV27, with 10 bases matching TRBD2. J gave up 2 bases and V 6 bases, and 7 bases lay outside the gene matches. There are 15 residues in the CDR3. The V gene's germline CDR1 is MNHEY and CDR2 SMNVEV (reference sequence). Here the CDR3 DNA reads TGTGCCAGCAGGCCAGGACTAGCGGTAACCTACGAGCAGTACGTC. This gives the protein CASRPGLAVTYEQYV.

This clonotype appeared many times. The chain is built from TRBV28 and TRBJ1-6; D is unresolved. CDR3 length: 14 amino acids. Deletions cut 6 bases from V and 7 bases from J, with 13 bases between. CDR1 and CDR2 from the germline V gene are MDHEN and SYDVKM. The CDR3 nucleotides are TGTGCCAGCAGGGGTTTGGAGTTCAATTCACCCCTCCACTTT. Its translation: CASRGLEFNSPLHF.

This clonotype came up many times. The gene calls are TRBV7-6 and TRBJ2-3; D uncertain. This CDR3 is 13 amino acids long. CDR1 is SGHVS, CDR2 FNYEAQ, per germline. V lost 2 bases and J 3 bases, leaving 6 bases between the germline ends. CDR3 bases: TGTGCCAGCAGCTTAAGACGGACAGATACGCAGTATTTT. The encoded protein is CASSLRRTDTQYF. Full variable domain (rest looked up from reference TRBV7-6 and TRBJ2-3): GAGVSQSPRYKVTKRGQDVALRCDPISGHVSLYWYRQALGQGPEFLTYFNYEAQQDKSGLPNDRFSAERPEGSISTLTIQRTEQRDSAMYRCASSLRRTDTQYFGPGTRLTVL.

V and J are TRBV27 and TRBJ2-3; TRBD1 or TRBD2 may be the D gene (5 bases each). Germline-derived CDR1 and CDR2 are MNHEY and SMNVEV (reference sequence). This CDR3 has 16 residues. V was cut by 9 bases and J by 4 bases, with 23 bases left in between. CDR3 amino acids: CASNMGENEGPDTQYF. CDR3 in DNA: TGTGCCAGTAACATGGGGGAAAACGAAGGTCCAGATACGCAGTATTTT.

This sequence joins TRBV10-3 and TRBJ1-1; 11 nucleotides match TRBD1. CDR3 length: 13 amino acids. Germline V CDR1 and CDR2: ENHRY, SYGVKD. After removal of 6 bases from V and 4 bases from J, the junction contained 1 base not matched to a gene. For the CDR3, the DNA is TGTGCCATCAGGGGACAGGGGGGCACTGAAGCTTTCTTT. This sequence encodes CAIRGQGGTEAFF.

A remark on this clonotype: This clone may be a read error of a much larger clone one base away. J is TRBJ2-1 and V is TRBV24-1; D not certain. Germline CDR1 KGHDR, CDR2 SFDVKD. This CDR3 region has 11 residues. In nucleotides, the CDR3 is TGTGTCACCCAAAGCTACAATGAGCAGTTCTTC. Its protein product is CVTQSYNEQFF.

At least ten counts were recorded for this clonotype. The chain recombines TRBV14 with TRBJ2-7; D gene uncertain. V lost 2 bases and J lost 2, with 7 bases in between. The CDR3 is 13 residues long. Looked up from germline, CDR1 is SGHDN and CDR2 is FVKESK. CDR3 DNA sequence: TGTGCCAGCAGCCAATGGGGAACCTACGAGCAGTACTTC. This codes for CASSQWGTYEQYF.

This clonotype was seen a handful of times. The V and J genes are TRBV6-5 and TRBJ1-5, with 7 bases identical to TRBD1. Germline CDR1 and CDR2: MNHEY and SVGAGI. V lost 6 bases, J lost 4 bases, and 6 bases stayed unmatched. The CDR3 spans 14 residues. The CDR3 reads CASSRGQRNQPQHF. The CDR3, as DNA: TGTGCCAGCAGCCGGGGACAGAGGAATCAGCCCCAGCATTTT.

The genes are TRBV19 and TRBJ2-3; TRBD2 aligns across 8 bases. Looked up from germline, CDR1 is LNHDA and CDR2 is SQIVND (reference sequence). Trimming took 5 bases from V and 3 from J; bases not matched to a gene: 4. The CDR3 sequence is 14 residues long. The CDR3 coding sequence is TGTGCCAGTAGTGTTAGCGGGGTTACAGATACGCAGTATTTT. It codes for CASSVSGVTDTQYF.

On this clonotype itself: An end of the junction does not agree with germline; a read error may underlie this. The chain uses TRBV7-6 and TRBJ2-7; no clear D. The CDR3 sequence is 8 residues long. CDR1 is SGHVS, CDR2 FNYEAQ, per germline. The CDR3 spells CASSKWNF. The CDR3 nucleotides read TGTGCCAGCAGCAAGTGGAACTTC. Complete variable domain (other parts from reference TRBV7-6 and TRBJ2-7): GAGVSQSPRYKVTKRGQDVALRCDPISGHVSLYWYRQALGQGPEFLTYFNYEAQQDKSGLPNDRFSAERPEGSISTLTIQRTEQRDSAMYRCASSKWNFGPGTRLTVT.

This clonotype has just a few counts. The chain recombines TRBV7-6 with TRBJ2-3, with 7 bases fitting TRBD2. Per germline, CDR1 SGHVS and CDR2 FNYEAQ. CDR3 size: 17 residues. The V segment lost 0 bases and the J segment 0 bases; nucleotides outside the gene matches: 6. CDR3 sequence (DNA): TGTGCCAGCAGCTTAGCCGTGGGCGGGGGAAGCACAGATACGCAGTATTTT. Protein sequence: CASSLAVGGGSTDTQYF.

This clonotype was recorded a few times. One end of the junction varies from germline; a read error may be responsible. The rearrangement joins TRBV7-6 to TRBJ2-3, with D hard to call. CDR1 SGHVS and CDR2 FNYEAQ come from the germline V gene. This CDR3 contains 16 residues. The CDR3 DNA reads as TGTGCTAGCAGCTTGGGCATGGGTATGAGTACAGATACGCAGTATTTT. Residues: CASSLGMGMSTDTQYF.